These T cell receptor beta chains were read from a single sample in a study of blood T cell repertoires in COVID-19. The method was immunoSEQ multiplex PCR; TCRdb's version includes in-frame clones alone and lacks a portion of them. Here the sample spans approximately 240,000 clones, 84% being singletons. The source material was peripheral blood. Every receptor here comes from a man aged 45 to 65 with acute or convalescent COVID-19. CDR3s include the opening cysteine and the closing phenylalanine or tryptophan. Each record gives: D gene, clone size, V gene, J gene, CDR3 protein, CDR3 DNA. A D gene is named only where the DNA matches it firmly. For some rows the clone size is stated as once, few or many, or as a class when expanded; others skip it.

d_call: NA; clone_size: NA; v_call: TRBV19; j_call: TRBJ2-2; cdr3_aa: CASSIVWAGNTGELFF; cdr3_nt: TGTGCCAGTAGTATAGTCTGGGCGGGGAACACCGGGGAGCTGTTTTTT
d_call: TRBD1; clone_size: NA; v_call: TRBV13; j_call: TRBJ2-7; cdr3_aa: CASSSPSLTGSGEQYF; cdr3_nt: TGTGCCAGCAGCTCCCCCAGCCTGACAGGGTCGGGCGAGCAGTACTTC
d_call: NA; clone_size: NA; v_call: TRBV4-1; j_call: TRBJ1-4; cdr3_aa: CASSQTAGPTNEKLFF; cdr3_nt: TGCGCCAGCAGCCAAACGGCAGGGCCAACTAATGAAAAACTGTTTTTT
d_call: NA; clone_size: NA; v_call: TRBV6-5; j_call: TRBJ1-6; cdr3_aa: CASSRLLAYNSPLHF; cdr3_nt: TGTGCCAGCAGTCGACTTCTTGCATATAATTCACCCCTCCACTTT
d_call: NA; clone_size: NA; v_call: TRBV18; j_call: TRBJ2-7; cdr3_aa: CASSPREGGPYEQYF; cdr3_nt: TGTGCCAGCTCACCGCGGGAAGGGGGCCCCTACGAGCAGTACTTC
d_call: NA; clone_size: NA; v_call: TRBV25-1; j_call: TRBJ2-3; cdr3_aa: CASSEKRSTDTQYF; cdr3_nt: TGTGCCAGCAGTGAAAAACGGAGCACAGATACGCAGTATTTT
d_call: TRBD1; clone_size: NA; v_call: TRBV25-1; j_call: TRBJ2-7; cdr3_aa: CASSDLTGWDEQYF; cdr3_nt: TGTGCCAGCAGTGACCTGACAGGGTGGGACGAGCAGTACTTC
d_call: TRBD1; clone_size: once; v_call: TRBV5-1; j_call: TRBJ2-7; cdr3_aa: CASSLARGTGDSEQYF; cdr3_nt: TGCGCCAGCAGCTTGGCCCGGGGGACAGGGGATAGCGAGCAGTACTTC
d_call: TRBD1; clone_size: NA; v_call: TRBV19; j_call: TRBJ1-5; cdr3_aa: CASTLALGQGYQPQHF; cdr3_nt: TGTGCCAGTACCCTCGCCCTGGGACAGGGGTATCAGCCCCAGCATTTT
d_call: NA; clone_size: NA; v_call: TRBV20-1; j_call: TRBJ1-4; cdr3_aa: CSASGGATNEKLFF; cdr3_nt: TGCAGTGCTAGTGGGGGAGCAACTAATGAAAAACTGTTTTTT
d_call: NA; clone_size: NA; v_call: TRBV11-2; j_call: TRBJ2-7; cdr3_aa: CASSLGDLGSEQYF; cdr3_nt: TGTGCCAGCAGCTTAGGAGATTTGGGCTCCGAGCAGTACTTC
d_call: TRBD1; clone_size: NA; v_call: TRBV2; j_call: TRBJ2-2; cdr3_aa: CASGDRHTGELFF; cdr3_nt: TGTGCCAGCGGGGACAGACACACCGGGGAGCTGTTTTTT
d_call: TRBD2; clone_size: NA; v_call: TRBV2; j_call: TRBJ2-7; cdr3_aa: CASSIPSRGGTYEQYF; cdr3_nt: TGTGCCAGCAGTATACCTAGTCGGGGGGGTACCTACGAGCAGTACTTC
d_call: TRBD1; clone_size: NA; v_call: TRBV14; j_call: TRBJ1-6; cdr3_aa: CASSPPGQGPSSPLHF; cdr3_nt: TGTGCCAGCAGCCCTCCGGGACAGGGTCCTAGTTCACCCCTCCACTTT
d_call: TRBD2; clone_size: NA; v_call: TRBV4-2; j_call: TRBJ2-2; cdr3_aa: CASLPTSGMNTGELFF; cdr3_nt: TGTGCCAGCCTCCCGACTAGCGGGATGAACACCGGGGAGCTGTTTTTT
d_call: NA; clone_size: NA; v_call: TRBV30; j_call: TRBJ1-1; cdr3_aa: CAWRANTEAFF; cdr3_nt: TGTGCCTGGAGAGCGAACACTGAAGCTTTCTTT
d_call: TRBD2; clone_size: NA; v_call: TRBV5-4; j_call: TRBJ2-7; cdr3_aa: CASSFGTSVGYEQYF; cdr3_nt: TGTGCCAGCAGCTTTGGGACTAGCGTGGGTTACGAGCAGTACTTC
d_call: NA; clone_size: NA; v_call: TRBV13; j_call: TRBJ2-1; cdr3_aa: CASRRDNVREPLGEQFF; cdr3_nt: TGTGCCAGCAGGAGGGACAACGTGAGAGAGCCGCTAGGTGAGCAGTTCTTC
d_call: TRBD2; clone_size: NA; v_call: TRBV5-3; j_call: TRBJ2-4; cdr3_aa: CARSLVPGRVKNIQYF; cdr3_nt: TGTGCCAGAAGCTTGGTTCCAGGGAGGGTCAAAAACATTCAGTACTTC
d_call: TRBD1; clone_size: NA; v_call: TRBV5-1; j_call: TRBJ2-7; cdr3_aa: CASSWGTDSYEQYF; cdr3_nt: TGCGCCAGCAGCTGGGGGACAGATTCCTACGAGCAGTACTTC
d_call: TRBD1; clone_size: NA; v_call: TRBV19; j_call: TRBJ1-5; cdr3_aa: CASSLGTAYNQPQHF; cdr3_nt: TGTGCCAGTAGCCTGGGGACAGCCTACAATCAGCCCCAGCATTTT
d_call: NA; clone_size: NA; v_call: TRBV10-3; j_call: TRBJ2-1; cdr3_aa: CAISGGLYGFEQFF; cdr3_nt: TGTGCCATCAGTGGGGGACTGTACGGTTTTGAGCAGTTCTTC
d_call: NA; clone_size: NA; v_call: TRBV4-1; j_call: TRBJ1-2; cdr3_aa: CASSLRTGTTHGYTF; cdr3_nt: TGCGCCAGCAGCCTAAGGACCGGGACAACGCATGGCTACACCTTC
d_call: TRBD1; clone_size: NA; v_call: TRBV27; j_call: TRBJ2-7; cdr3_aa: CASRPRTGGEPF; cdr3_nt: TGTGCCAGCAGGCCGCGGACAGGGGGCGAACCTTTC
d_call: NA; clone_size: few; v_call: TRBV4-1; j_call: TRBJ2-3; cdr3_aa: CASSLAIGRDTQYF; cdr3_nt: TGCGCCAGCAGCCTTGCAATTGGGAGGGATACGCAGTATTTT
d_call: NA; clone_size: NA; v_call: TRBV6-6; j_call: TRBJ2-7; cdr3_aa: CASSYSGGTYEQYF; cdr3_nt: TGTGCCAGCAGTTACTCCGGAGGGACCTACGAGCAGTACTTC
d_call: TRBD1; clone_size: NA; v_call: TRBV29-1; j_call: TRBJ1-1; cdr3_aa: CSLKRQGFDTEAFF; cdr3_nt: TGCAGCCTGAAACGACAGGGTTTTGACACTGAAGCTTTCTTT
d_call: NA; clone_size: NA; v_call: TRBV11-2; j_call: TRBJ2-7; cdr3_aa: CASSLRVEDEQYF; cdr3_nt: TGTGCCAGCAGCTTACGGGTTGAGGACGAGCAGTACTTC
d_call: NA; clone_size: NA; v_call: TRBV2; j_call: TRBJ2-2; cdr3_aa: CASSESGVRTGELFF; cdr3_nt: TGTGCCAGCAGTGAGTCGGGAGTTCGCACCGGGGAGCTGTTTTTT
d_call: TRBD2; clone_size: NA; v_call: TRBV10-3; j_call: TRBJ2-2; cdr3_aa: CAISESTSGSPGELFF; cdr3_nt: TGTGCCATCAGTGAGTCGACTAGCGGGAGTCCCGGGGAGCTGTTTTTT
d_call: TRBD2; clone_size: NA; v_call: TRBV7-7; j_call: TRBJ2-1; cdr3_aa: CASSLVAGEYNEQFF; cdr3_nt: TGTGCTAGCAGCTTAGTGGCGGGGGAGTACAATGAGCAGTTCTTC
d_call: NA; clone_size: NA; v_call: TRBV10-3; j_call: TRBJ2-1; cdr3_aa: CATLQDSPYNEQFF; cdr3_nt: TGTGCCACCTTACAGGATTCACCCTACAATGAGCAGTTCTTC
d_call: NA; clone_size: NA; v_call: TRBV9; j_call: TRBJ1-4; cdr3_aa: CASSVVSSRPTELFF; cdr3_nt: TGTGCCAGCAGCGTGGTGAGTTCGCGGCCAACGGAACTGTTTTTT
d_call: NA; clone_size: few; v_call: TRBV12-3/TRBV12-4; j_call: TRBJ1-1; cdr3_aa: CASRGSEAFF; cdr3_nt: TGTGCCAGCAGGGGGAGTGAAGCTTTCTTT
d_call: TRBD1; clone_size: NA; v_call: TRBV19; j_call: TRBJ1-5; cdr3_aa: CASRGQGKSGNQPQHF; cdr3_nt: TGTGCCAGTCGTGGACAGGGTAAGTCGGGCAATCAGCCCCAGCATTTT
d_call: TRBD2; clone_size: NA; v_call: TRBV6-5; j_call: TRBJ2-7; cdr3_aa: CAAGGSYEQYF; cdr3_nt: TGTGCCGCCGGGGGGTCCTACGAGCAGTACTTC
d_call: NA; clone_size: NA; v_call: TRBV19; j_call: TRBJ1-1; cdr3_aa: CASSPQRVLNTEAFF; cdr3_nt: TGTGCCAGTAGTCCCCAAAGAGTATTGAACACTGAAGCTTTCTTT
d_call: TRBD1; clone_size: NA; v_call: TRBV5-1; j_call: TRBJ2-7; cdr3_aa: CASSLDFYLRTGTGYEQYF; cdr3_nt: TGCGCCAGCAGCCTGGATTTCTACCTTAGGACAGGCACCGGCTACGAGCAGTACTTC
d_call: TRBD1; clone_size: NA; v_call: TRBV19; j_call: TRBJ1-4; cdr3_aa: CASSSRRRGPTNEKLFF; cdr3_nt: TGTGCCAGTAGCTCAAGGCGCAGGGGGCCAACTAATGAAAAACTGTTTTTT
d_call: NA; clone_size: NA; v_call: TRBV19; j_call: TRBJ1-2; cdr3_aa: CASSMLGGYGYTF; cdr3_nt: TGTGCCAGTAGTATGTTGGGGGGCTATGGCTACACCTTC
d_call: NA; clone_size: NA; v_call: TRBV6-5; j_call: TRBJ1-1; cdr3_aa: CASSYSSGYVAFF; cdr3_nt: TGTGCCAGCAGTTACAGTTCAGGATATGTGGCTTTCTTT
d_call: NA; clone_size: NA; v_call: TRBV5-1; j_call: TRBJ1-6; cdr3_aa: CASSLGAGANSPLHF; cdr3_nt: TGCGCCAGCAGCTTGGGGGCAGGCGCGAATTCACCCCTCCACTTT
d_call: TRBD1; clone_size: NA; v_call: TRBV11-2; j_call: TRBJ1-3; cdr3_aa: CASSLAGTGGNTIYF; cdr3_nt: TGTGCCAGCAGCTTAGCCGGGACAGGGGGAAACACCATATATTTT
d_call: TRBD2; clone_size: NA; v_call: TRBV9; j_call: TRBJ2-3; cdr3_aa: CASSASGGTSGTDTQYF; cdr3_nt: TGTGCCAGCAGCGCTTCGGGAGGGACTAGCGGCACAGATACGCAGTATTTT
d_call: TRBD1; clone_size: NA; v_call: TRBV24-1; j_call: TRBJ2-2; cdr3_aa: CATSLRGGGGLFF; cdr3_nt: TGTGCCACCAGTCTGAGAGGGGGCGGAGGGCTGTTTTTT
d_call: NA; clone_size: few; v_call: TRBV9; j_call: TRBJ2-1; cdr3_aa: CASSPDFGTSYYNEQFF; cdr3_nt: TGTGCCAGCAGCCCAGACTTCGGGACTTCTTACTACAATGAGCAGTTCTTC
d_call: NA; clone_size: NA; v_call: TRBV28; j_call: TRBJ2-5; cdr3_aa: CASSHQDRETQYF; cdr3_nt: TGTGCCAGCAGTCACCAGGATCGGGAGACCCAGTACTTC
d_call: TRBD2; clone_size: once; v_call: TRBV18; j_call: TRBJ2-1; cdr3_aa: CASHQNLAGSYNEQFF; cdr3_nt: TGTGCCAGCCACCAGAATCTAGCGGGATCCTACAATGAGCAGTTCTTC